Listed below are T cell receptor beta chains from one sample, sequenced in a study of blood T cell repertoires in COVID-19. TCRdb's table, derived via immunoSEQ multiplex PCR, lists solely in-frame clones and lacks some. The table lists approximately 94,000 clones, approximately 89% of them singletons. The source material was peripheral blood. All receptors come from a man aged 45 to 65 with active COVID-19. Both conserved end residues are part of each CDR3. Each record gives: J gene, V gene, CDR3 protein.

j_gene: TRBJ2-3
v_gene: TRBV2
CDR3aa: CASSTSSGGRNTQYF

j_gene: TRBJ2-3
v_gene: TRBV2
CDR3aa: CASSSGRETDTQYF

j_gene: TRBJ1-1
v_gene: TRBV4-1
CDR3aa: CASSPASGTGREAFF

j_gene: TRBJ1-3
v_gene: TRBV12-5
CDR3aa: CASGLQGTGNTIYF

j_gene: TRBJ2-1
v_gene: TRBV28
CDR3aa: CASSLEVASGLLKSEQFF

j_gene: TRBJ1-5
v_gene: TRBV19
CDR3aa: CASSIVFGTGSNQPQHF

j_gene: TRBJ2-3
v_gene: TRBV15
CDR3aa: CATSRVSASDTQYF

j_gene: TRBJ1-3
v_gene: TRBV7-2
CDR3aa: CASSFDSSGNTIYF

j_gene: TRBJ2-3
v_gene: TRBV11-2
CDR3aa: CASSASGTSGGLTDTQYF

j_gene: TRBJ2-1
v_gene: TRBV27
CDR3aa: CASGQSNEQFF

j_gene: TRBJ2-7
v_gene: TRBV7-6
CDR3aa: CASSSPGQGSYEQYF

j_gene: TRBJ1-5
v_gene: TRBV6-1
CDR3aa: CASSERAGGDGNQPQHF

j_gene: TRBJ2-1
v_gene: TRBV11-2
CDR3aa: CASSLRTSGSSYNEQFF

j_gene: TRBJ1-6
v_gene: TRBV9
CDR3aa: CASSPTGQNSPLHF

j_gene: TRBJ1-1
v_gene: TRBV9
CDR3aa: CASSPQGANTEAFF

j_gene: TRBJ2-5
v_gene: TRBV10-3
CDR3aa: CAISEGAEQETQYF

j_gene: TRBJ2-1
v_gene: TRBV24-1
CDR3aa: CATSIPSGGYNEQFF

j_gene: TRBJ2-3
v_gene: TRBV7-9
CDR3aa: CASRGLAGGITDTQYF

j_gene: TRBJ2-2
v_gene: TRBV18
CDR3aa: CASSRTGTATTGELFF

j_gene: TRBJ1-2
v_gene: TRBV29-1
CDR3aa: CSVGRKNNRDGGYTF

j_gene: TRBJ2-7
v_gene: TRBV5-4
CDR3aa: CASSTSGGQIYEQYF

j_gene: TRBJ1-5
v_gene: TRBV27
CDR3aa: CASSTQQGTQPQHF

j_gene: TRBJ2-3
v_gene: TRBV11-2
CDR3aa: CASSPGLAGDASTDTQYF

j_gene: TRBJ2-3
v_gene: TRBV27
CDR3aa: CASSSPGLSTDTQYF

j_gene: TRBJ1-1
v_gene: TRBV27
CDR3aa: CASSLNSASTEAFF

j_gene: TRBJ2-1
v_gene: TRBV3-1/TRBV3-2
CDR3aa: CASSQATPGLAGVFWSYNEQFF

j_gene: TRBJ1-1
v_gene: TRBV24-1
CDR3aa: CATSEGQGATEAFF

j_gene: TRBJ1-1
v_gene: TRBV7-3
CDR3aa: CASSWDVNPGAEAFF

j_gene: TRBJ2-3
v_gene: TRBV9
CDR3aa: CASSVAAGGYTDTQYF

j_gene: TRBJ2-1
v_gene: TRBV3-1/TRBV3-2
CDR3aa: CASTSGTSDRNEQFF

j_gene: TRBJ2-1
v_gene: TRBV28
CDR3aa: CASTDGQGYYNEQFF

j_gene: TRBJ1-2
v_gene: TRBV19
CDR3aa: CASSMGKRASNYGYTF

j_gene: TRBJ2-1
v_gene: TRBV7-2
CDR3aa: CASSPPAAGQFF

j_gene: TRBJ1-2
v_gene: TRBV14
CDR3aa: CASSQDDRVGGYTF

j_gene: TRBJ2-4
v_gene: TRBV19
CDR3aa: CASSTNLQGNIQYF

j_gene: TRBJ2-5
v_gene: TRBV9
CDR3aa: CASSAGTSGRQETQYF

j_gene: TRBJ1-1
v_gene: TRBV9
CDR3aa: CASSPTLQGGAFF

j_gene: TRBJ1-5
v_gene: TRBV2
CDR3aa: CASSEVLAGNQPQHF

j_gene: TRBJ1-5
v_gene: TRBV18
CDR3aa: CASSPRETVQPQHF

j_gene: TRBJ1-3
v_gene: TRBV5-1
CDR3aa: CASRATGSGNTIYF

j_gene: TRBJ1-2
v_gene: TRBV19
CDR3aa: CATQPTGGIYGYTF

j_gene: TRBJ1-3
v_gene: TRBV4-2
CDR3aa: CASSLETGDPVSGNTIYF

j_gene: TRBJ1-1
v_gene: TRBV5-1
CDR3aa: CASTTGRGNTEAFF

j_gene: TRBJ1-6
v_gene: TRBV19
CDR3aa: CATETGTGNSPLHF

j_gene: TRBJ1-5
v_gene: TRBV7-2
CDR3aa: CASSLGETGGAGQPQHF

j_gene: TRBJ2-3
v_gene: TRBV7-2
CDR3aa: CASSLVQGSTDTQYF

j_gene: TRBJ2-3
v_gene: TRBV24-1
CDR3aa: CATSAGGSLDTQYF

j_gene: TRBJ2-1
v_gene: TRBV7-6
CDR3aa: CASSLVGQGSYNEQFF

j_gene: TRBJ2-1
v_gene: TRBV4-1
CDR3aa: CASAPGTAKDEQFF

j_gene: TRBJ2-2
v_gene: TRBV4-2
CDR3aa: CASSQSSSVNTGELFF

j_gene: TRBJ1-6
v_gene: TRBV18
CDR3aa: CASSPTGVSSYNSPLHF

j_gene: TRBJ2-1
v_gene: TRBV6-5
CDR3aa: CASSRGGGRTEQFF

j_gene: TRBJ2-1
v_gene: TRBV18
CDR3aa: CASSRDRGGSGQFF

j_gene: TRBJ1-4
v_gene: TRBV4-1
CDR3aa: CASSQDGLARGRSEKLFF

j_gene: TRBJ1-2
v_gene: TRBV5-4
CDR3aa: CASSPLPLNYGYTF